This T cell receptor beta chain derives from a study of T cells in Graves' hyperthyroidism and ophthalmopathy. This CDR3 contains 15 residues. Germline V CDR1 and CDR2: MGHRA, YSYEKL. Trimming removed 3 bases from V and 1 base from J, with 12 bases in between. TCR beta CDR3 sequences were amplified from RNA transcripts. An initial round of RT-PCR targeting the TCR CDR3 relied on the HTBI primer set. TCRdb itself ran the multiplex PCR reads through MiXCR, one entry per CDR3 protein. The repertoire includes about 500,000 distinct CDR3 sequences, approximately 14% of them detected once, and 15% to 20% sits in the top ten. This clonotype was detected many times.

The rearrangement links TRBV4-1 to TRBJ2-5; tentative D call: TRBD2 (5 bases). Sequencing was done on a sample of blood. The sequence came from a woman aged 18-29 years with Graves' hyperthyroidism. Here the CDR3 reads CASSHGGLRQETQYF. CDR3 DNA sequence: TGCGCCAGCAGCCACGGCGGACTCCGCCAAGAGACCCAGTACTTC.